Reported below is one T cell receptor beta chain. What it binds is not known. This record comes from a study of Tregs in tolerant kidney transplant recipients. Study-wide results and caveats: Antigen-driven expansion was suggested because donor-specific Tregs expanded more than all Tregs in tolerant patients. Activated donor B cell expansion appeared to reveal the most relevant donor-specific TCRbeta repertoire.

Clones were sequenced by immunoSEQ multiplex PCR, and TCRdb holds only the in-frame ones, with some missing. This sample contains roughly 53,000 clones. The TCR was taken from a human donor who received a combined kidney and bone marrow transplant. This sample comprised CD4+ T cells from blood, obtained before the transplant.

The CDR3: CASSPLNEQFF. The CDR3 DNA, read in part, is TGCGCCAGCAGCCCCCTCAATGAG. V is TRBV10-2 and J is TRBJ2-1, with D hard to call. The sequenced fragment ends 3 residues before the CDR3 boundary, so the rest is inferred from the germline J gene. Germline V CDR1 and CDR2: WSHSY, SAAADI. This CDR3 has 11 amino acids. Deletions cut 6 bases from V and 6 bases from J, with 6 bases between.